This entry is about one TCR beta chain. The antigen is undetermined. The PCR made use of 60 Vbeta and 13 Jbeta primers. Original data processing: It was a later analysis that counted tens of millions of unique TCR beta chains, of which some 9.9 million were shared. Generated by immunoSEQ multiplex PCR, the TCRdb table keeps only in-frame clones and is missing some. V and J calls and clone size are as listed in that table; D and trimming were resolved from the DNA. This sample has tens of thousands of clones; approximately 71% occur once, and the top ten carry 2% to 2.5%. This specimen belongs to a study of cytomegalovirus exposure and HLA in healthy donors. V was pared by 6 bases and J by 2 bases, with 3 bases of the junction left unmatched. CDR3 length: 16 amino acids. Germline CDR1 is SNHLY and CDR2 is FYNNEI. Whole-study findings and limits: The study dropped some indistinguishable V segments, TRBV6-2 and TRBV6-3 among them. It was reported in a later analysis that an Asian-associated ancestry cluster showed fewer N-insertions than the approximately 690-donor mean. When analyzed later, the rates of TCR association showed variation by HLA locus, with DRB1 the most and HLA-C the fewest.

Specimen: PBMCs. The rearrangement joins TRBV2 to TRBJ2-6; 11 bases align to TRBD1. The receptor was derived from a man aged 40-49 years in good health and CMV-seronegative. The CDR3 region is CASRSGQGAGANVLTF. CDR3 DNA: TGTGCCAGCAGGTCGGGACAGGGGGCTGGGGCCAACGTCCTGACTTTC.